These T cell receptor beta chains were read from a single sample in a study of response to subunit inactivated influenza vaccine. TCRdb reprocessed the RT-PCR reads via MiXCR and lists one record per CDR3 protein. This table holds a few hundred thousand distinct CDR3 sequences, approximately 11% found once. This specimen was PBMCs from blood, taken roughly 45 days after vaccination. These receptors all come from a man aged 45-65 years who received an inactivated influenza vaccine. Each CDR3 is given with its conserved first and last residue. The D gene is left open where the match is weak. Only some rows state a clone size, as once, few, many or a class for expanded clones.

size	D	V	J	CDR3	DNA
few	.	TRBV21-1	TRBJ2-3	CASSFLDGSGGPDSDFGTDTQYF	TGTGCCAGCAGCTTCCTGGATGGTAGCGGGGGCCCCGACTCAGACTTTGGCACAGATACGCAGTATTTT
.	.	TRBV20-1	TRBJ1-4	CSARDGSGEKLFF	TGCAGTGCCAGAGACGGATCGGGCGAAAAACTGTTTTTT
.	.	TRBV23-1	TRBJ1-6	CASSQASGQWSYNSPLHF	TGCGCCAGCAGTCAAGCCTCGGGACAATGGAGTTATAATTCACCCCTCCACTTT
.	.	TRBV7-9	TRBJ2-3	CAIDTGATTDTQYF	TGTGCCATTGATACGGGAGCTACCACAGATACGCAGTATTTT
.	.	TRBV9	TRBJ1-3	CASSPKGGFPGNTIYF	TGTGCCAGCAGCCCCAAAGGGGGGTTCCCTGGAAACACCATATATTTT
many	.	TRBV29-1	TRBJ2-7	CSVEQAGQLYEQYF	TGCAGCGTTGAACAAGCCGGACAACTCTACGAGCAGTACTTC
many	.	TRBV27	TRBJ1-2	CASGYSGSYGYTF	TGTGCCAGCGGCTACTCAGGGTCCTATGGCTACACCTTC
.	.	TRBV7-9	TRBJ2-1	CASSLGAAGEQFF	TGTGCCAGCAGCTTAGGGGCTGCAGGTGAGCAGTTCTTC
.	.	TRBV7-9	TRBJ2-1	CASSRGGATQTYNEQFF	TGTGCCAGCAGCCGTGGAGGGGCCACACAGACCTACAATGAGCAGTTCTTC
many	TRBD1	TRBV20-1	TRBJ2-7	CSARGGRGLEQYF	TGCAGTGCTAGAGGCGGCAGGGGGCTCGAGCAGTACTTC
.	.	TRBV20-1	TRBJ1-5	CSAIWGGLGNQPQHF	TGCAGTGCTATCTGGGGGGGGCTAGGGAATCAGCCCCAGCATTTT
.	.	TRBV15	TRBJ1-5	CATSPQRHSNQPQHF	TGTGCCACCAGCCCGCAGAGACATAGCAATCAGCCCCAGCATTTT
many	.	TRBV7-2	TRBJ2-3	CASSLIASTDTQYF	TGTGCCAGCAGCTTAATAGCAAGCACAGATACGCAGTATTTT
many	.	TRBV11-2	TRBJ2-1	CASSFRQWGGNEQFF	TGTGCCAGCAGCTTCCGGCAGTGGGGAGGAAATGAGCAGTTCTTC
.	TRBD2	TRBV2	TRBJ2-2	CASSENGGIGELFF	TGTGCCAGCAGTGAAAACGGGGGGATCGGGGAGCTGTTTTTT
.	.	TRBV20-1	TRBJ1-1	CSAPASSSNTEAFF	TGCAGTGCTCCAGCGAGTTCTTCGAACACTGAAGCTTTCTTT
many	.	TRBV12-3/TRBV12-4	TRBJ1-6	CASSPPGAGSPLHF	TGTGCCAGCTCCCCTCCCGGGGCGGGCTCACCCCTCCACTTT
few	.	TRBV7-8	TRBJ2-1	CASSLAMDEQFF	TGTGCCAGCAGCTTAGCGATGGATGAGCAGTTCTTC
.	TRBD1	TRBV4-1	TRBJ2-7	CASSQEVTGVYEQYF	TGCGCCAGCAGCCAAGAGGTGACAGGGGTCTACGAGCAGTACTTC
.	.	TRBV15	TRBJ2-3	CATSREVITSTDTQYF	TGTGCCACCAGCAGGGAGGTGATTACTAGCACAGATACGCAGTATTTT
.	.	TRBV6-1	TRBJ2-7	CASRPGRSSYEQYF	TGTGCCAGCAGACCGGGACGAAGCTCCTACGAGCAGTACTTC
many	TRBD2	TRBV7-2	TRBJ2-3	CASSWGLAGGQDTQYF	TGTGCCAGCAGCTGGGGACTAGCGGGGGGGCAAGATACGCAGTATTTT
.	TRBD1	TRBV2	TRBJ2-1	CASTSDRGGYNEQFF	TGTGCCAGCACCTCAGACAGGGGGGGGTACAATGAGCAGTTCTTC
many	.	TRBV7-2	TRBJ1-5	CAPWVDQPQHF	TGTGCCCCATGGGTGGATCAGCCCCAGCATTTT
few	TRBD2	TRBV20-1	TRBJ2-7	CSATRTSGRRSYEQYF	TGCAGTGCTACCCGGACTAGCGGGAGAAGGTCCTACGAGCAGTACTTC
.	.	TRBV10-3	TRBJ2-6	CAIQVSSGANVLTF	TGTGCCATCCAGGTTAGCTCTGGGGCCAACGTCCTGACTTTC
.	TRBD1	TRBV20-1	TRBJ2-2	CSGTGETGELFF	TGCTCAGGGACAGGGGAAACCGGGGAGCTGTTTTTT
few	.	TRBV28	TRBJ2-5	CASNIRGYRTQETQYF	TGTGCCAGCAACATTAGGGGCTATCGGACCCAAGAGACCCAGTACTTC
.	.	TRBV6-1	TRBJ2-2	CASSDTYSNTGELFF	TGTGCCAGCAGCGACACCTACTCGAACACCGGGGAGCTGTTTTTT
many	TRBD2	TRBV20-1	TRBJ2-5	CSARGLAGVEETQYF	TGCAGTGCTCGAGGACTAGCGGGAGTTGAGGAGACCCAGTACTTC
many	TRBD1	TRBV7-2	TRBJ2-7	CASSFQGASYEQYF	TGTGCCAGCAGCTTTCAGGGGGCGAGTTACGAGCAGTACTTC
.	.	TRBV20-1	TRBJ2-3	CSASNPTGGPADTQYF	TGCAGTGCTTCTAACCCGACAGGCGGCCCAGCAGATACGCAGTATTTT